This TCR beta chain was sequenced in a study of graft-versus-host responses after intestinal transplantation. Using immunoSEQ multiplex PCR, the repertoire was profiled, and TCRdb retains in-frame clones only, with some absent. This table holds about 110,000 clones, around 93% found once. The CDR3 has 13 amino acids. V was clipped by 3 bases and J by 7 bases, with 10 bases between them. Germline CDR1 and CDR2: MNHNS and SASEGT. In regard to this clone: Its antigen is not known.

Sequenced here: unstimulated CD8+ T cells sorted from spleen or lymph node cells, sampled before intestinal transplant. The clonotype originates from a human donor who received an intestinal transplant. The chain joins TRBV6-1 to TRBJ1-5, with TRBD1 as a possible D gene (5 bases). CDR3 nucleotide sequence: TGTGCCAGCAGTGAGTGGGGGGGGCAGCCCCAGCATTTT. Its protein is CASSEWGGQPQHF.